Listed below are T cell receptor beta chains from one sample, sequenced in a study of T cell repertoires in cytomegalovirus infection. TCRdb used MiXCR to reprocess the reads, holding one entry per CDR3 protein. Seen here are hundreds of thousands of distinct CDR3 sequences, around 30% observed once, and the top ten hold roughly an eighth. These receptors have no identified antigens. The input for sequencing was cultured CD8+ T cells from PBMCs, taken from culture after CMV antigen stimulation. Receptors were obtained from a human donor in good health (CMV status not recorded). Some clones in this sample may be carry-over from other donors' samples. Each CDR3 is given with its conserved first and last residue. The order of the fields is D gene, J gene, clone size, V gene, CDR3 DNA, CDR3 protein. A D gene is named only where the DNA matches it firmly. Not every row has a clone size; where given, it reads once, few, many or a size class.

>TRBD2|TRBJ2-5|-|TRBV6-2/TRBV6-3
TGTGCCAGCGACTTAGCGGGGGCACCGCAAGAGACCCAGTACTTC
CASDLAGAPQETQYF
>-|TRBJ2-7|-|TRBV7-9
TGTGCCAGCAGCTCGGGGACGGTACAGTACGAGCAGTACTTC
CASSSGTVQYEQYF
>-|TRBJ2-6|few|TRBV29-1
TGCAGCGTCCTACTTTTCCGGGACGGTTTAAAAGGTGGGGCCAACGTCCTGACTTTC
CSVLLFRDGLKGGANVLTF
>-|TRBJ1-1|-|TRBV19
TGTGCCAGTAGAGTCGGGGGGCAGGGTGAAGCTTTCTTT
CASRVGGQGEAFF
>TRBD1|TRBJ1-4|few|TRBV4-1
TGCGCCAGCAGCCAGTTACAGGGGGCTAATGAAAAACTGTTTTTT
CASSQLQGANEKLFF
>-|TRBJ2-1|few|TRBV19
TGTGCCAGTAGTATAGTCCCCGGGACACAAGAGCAGTTCTTC
CASSIVPGTQEQFF
>-|TRBJ2-3|few|TRBV29-1
TGCAGCGTGGTGAGAGGCCAAAGCACAGATACGCAGTATTTT
CSVVRGQSTDTQYF
>TRBD2|TRBJ2-1|few|TRBV19
TGTGCCAGTAGTAGAATGGGGCGGGGGGGTTACAATGAGCAGTTCTTC
CASSRMGRGGYNEQFF
>TRBD1|TRBJ1-1|-|TRBV19
TGTGCCAGTAGTATAGACGGGGGACAGGGGGGCACTGAAGCTTTCTTT
CASSIDGGQGGTEAFF
>TRBD1|TRBJ2-1|few|TRBV6-1
TGTGCCAGCAGTGCCCGGGGGACAGGGGCGTTCTTC
CASSARGTGAFF
>TRBD1|TRBJ1-1|few|TRBV2
TGTGCCAGCAGCCCTGACAGGGGGAGGAACACTGAAGCTTTCTTT
CASSPDRGRNTEAFF
>-|TRBJ1-2|-|TRBV18
TGTGCCAGCTCACTGATACCGAGGGTTGGGAACTATGGCTACACCTTC
CASSLIPRVGNYGYTF
>-|TRBJ1-5|few|TRBV5-1
TGCGCCAGCACCGGAGTAGGGGATCAGCCCCAGCATTTT
CASTGVGDQPQHF
>-|TRBJ1-5|few|TRBV10-2
TGCGCCAGCAGTGAGTGGGGCCCCAATTACAATCAGCCCCAGCATTTT
CASSEWGPNYNQPQHF
>-|TRBJ2-1|many|TRBV7-6
TGTGCCAGCAGCTTCAGGACCACTCTTAGCTCCTACAATGAGCAGTTCTTC
CASSFRTTLSSYNEQFF
>-|TRBJ1-1|many|TRBV7-8
TGTGCCAGCAGCTTAATCGGGGCTCTAAACACTGAAGCTTTCTTT
CASSLIGALNTEAFF
>TRBD1|TRBJ2-2|-|TRBV12-3/TRBV12-4
TGTGCCAGCAGTTTAAGGGGGCCCACGGCCGGGGAGCTGTTTTTT
CASSLRGPTAGELFF
>-|TRBJ1-2|few|TRBV12-3/TRBV12-4
TGTGCCAGCAGTTTAGGGACAGCGGAAGGCTACACCTTC
CASSLGTAEGYTF
>-|TRBJ1-1|-|TRBV5-4
TGTGCCAGCAGCTCGCTCTTAGGTACCCCTGAAGCTTTCTTT
CASSSLLGTPEAFF
>TRBD1|TRBJ2-3|few|TRBV7-9
TGTGCCAGCAGCCCCCGGGACAGGGGGCTCGCAGATACGCAGTATTTT
CASSPRDRGLADTQYF
>TRBD1|TRBJ1-2|-|TRBV6-5
TGTGCCAGCAGTGTTCGACAGGGGGCCGCTGGGTATGGCTACACCTTC
CASSVRQGAAGYGYTF
>-|TRBJ1-3|-|TRBV7-6
TGTGCCAGCAGCCCGGGCCTGGGATCTGGAAACACCATATATTTT
CASSPGLGSGNTIYF
>-|TRBJ2-1|-|TRBV10-3
TGTGCCATCACCCCTAGCTCAGAGATGGTCTACAATGAGCAGTTCTTC
CAITPSSEMVYNEQFF
>TRBD1|TRBJ2-7|-|TRBV19
TGTGCCAGTAGCGGACAGGGGGCTCCTTGGTACGAGCAGTACTTC
CASSGQGAPWYEQYF
>-|TRBJ1-6|once|TRBV6-8
TGTGCCAGCACCCCCGGAGGGGTCGGTGATTCACCCCTCCACTTT
CASTPGGVGDSPLHF
>TRBD1|TRBJ1-2|-|TRBV6-5
TGTGCCAGCAGCTTTAAGACAGGGGACTATGGCTACACCTTC
CASSFKTGDYGYTF
>TRBD1|TRBJ2-5|-|TRBV14
TGTGCCAGCAGCCAGTTGACAGGGGACCTAGGGGAGACCCAGTACTTC
CASSQLTGDLGETQYF
>-|TRBJ1-6|-|TRBV7-9
TGTGCCAGCAGCGAACCCCCTAATTCACCCCTCCACTTT
CASSEPPNSPLHF
>-|TRBJ1-1|-|TRBV24-1
TGTGCCACCAGTGACGACGACACTGAAGCTTTCTTT
CATSDDDTEAFF
>TRBD2|TRBJ2-1|few|TRBV19
TGTGCCAGTAGGACTAGCGGTTCCCCCTTTAATGAGCAGTTCTTC
CASRTSGSPFNEQFF
>TRBD1|TRBJ2-2|few|TRBV19
TGTGCCAGTAGTATAACAGGGGGTGCCACCGGGGAGCTGTTTTTT
CASSITGGATGELFF
>-|TRBJ2-4|few|TRBV5-6
TGTGCCAGCAGCTTTACCTTTCCAAACATTCAGTACTTC
CASSFTFPNIQYF
>-|TRBJ2-2|many|TRBV6-5
TGTGCCAGCAGCTATTTGGGCACCGGGGAGCTGTTTTTT
CASSYLGTGELFF
>TRBD1|TRBJ2-2|many|TRBV6-2/TRBV6-3
TGTGCCAGCAGTACCCCGGACAGGGAATTGACCGGGGAGCTGTTTTTT
CASSTPDRELTGELFF
>TRBD2|TRBJ2-7|-|TRBV5-3
TGTGCCAGCAGCTTCCAGGAGGGACTAGCGGGTGAGCAGTACTTC
CASSFQEGLAGEQYF
>-|TRBJ1-2|-|TRBV15
TGTGCCACCAGCAGAGTACCGAGTGGATCGGATGGCTACACCTTC
CATSRVPSGSDGYTF